Listed here is a single TCR beta chain. Antigen unknown. These data originate in a study of response to subunit inactivated influenza vaccine. Findings of the study overall: T cells newly recruited by each seasonal influenza vaccination are few, the authors suggested.

TCRdb independently ran MiXCR on the RT-PCR reads; one entry per CDR3 protein. The sample lists approximately 570,000 distinct CDR3 sequences, approximately 7.1% occurring once. Trimming at V came to 8 bases and at J to 8 bases, leaving 11 bases not matched to a gene. The CDR3 has 14 residues. Germline assignment: CDR1 GTSNPN and CDR2 SVGIG (reference sequence). This receptor was identified in a man between 45 and 75 years old who received an inactivated influenza vaccine. The sequences come from PBMCs from blood, collected roughly 24 months after vaccination. The V and J genes are TRBV30 and TRBJ2-1; 11 bases line up with TRBD2. CDR3 sequence reads: CARSGRAIGDEQFF. CDR3 coding DNA: TGTGCCCGTAGCGGGAGGGCCATCGGGGATGAGCAGTTCTTC.